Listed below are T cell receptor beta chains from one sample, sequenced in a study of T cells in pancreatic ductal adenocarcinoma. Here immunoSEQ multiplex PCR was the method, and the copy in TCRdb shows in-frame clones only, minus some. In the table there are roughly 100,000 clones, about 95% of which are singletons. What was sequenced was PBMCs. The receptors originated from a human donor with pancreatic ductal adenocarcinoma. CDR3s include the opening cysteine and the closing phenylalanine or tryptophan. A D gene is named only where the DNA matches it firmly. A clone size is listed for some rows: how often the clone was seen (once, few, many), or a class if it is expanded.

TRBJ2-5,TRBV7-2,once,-,TGTGCCAGCAGCTTAACCAGCGGGTGGAGCGAGACCCAGTACTTC,CASSLTSGWSETQYF
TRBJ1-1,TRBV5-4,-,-,TGTGCCAGCAGCTTGGGTAGTGGGAACACTGAAGCTTTCTTT,CASSLGSGNTEAFF
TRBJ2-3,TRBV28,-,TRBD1,TGTGCCAGCAGTCCGACCGGGACAGGGTGGACAGATACGCAGTATTTT,CASSPTGTGWTDTQYF
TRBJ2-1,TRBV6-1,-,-,TGTGCCAGCAGTGAAGTCCATGGAGGAGGGTCCTACAATGAGCAGTTCTTC,CASSEVHGGGSYNEQFF
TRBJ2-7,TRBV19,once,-,TGTGCCAGTGTTTCGGGACTCCCCTACGAGCAGTACTTC,CASVSGLPYEQYF
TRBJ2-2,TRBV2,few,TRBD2,TGTGCCAGCAGTCGACTAGCGGTGAACACCGGGGAGCTGTTTTTT,CASSRLAVNTGELFF
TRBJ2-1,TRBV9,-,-,TGTGCCAGCAGCGTAGCTTTGGACATACGGAATGAGCAGTTCTTC,CASSVALDIRNEQFF
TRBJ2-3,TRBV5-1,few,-,TGCGCCAGCAGCGGGGAGACTTATACGCAGTATTTT,CASSGETYTQYF
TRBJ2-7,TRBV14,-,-,TGTGCCAGCAGCCGCCCGACAGGACTTCTCTCCTACGAGCAGTACTTC,CASSRPTGLLSYEQYF
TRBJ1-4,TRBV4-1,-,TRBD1,TGCGCCAGCAGCCAAGGCCCGGGACAGATGAATGAAAAACTGTTTTTT,CASSQGPGQMNEKLFF
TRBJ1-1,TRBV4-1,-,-,TGCGCCAGCAAATTCGGGGAAAGGACCTCGAACACTGAAGCTTTCTTT,CASKFGERTSNTEAFF
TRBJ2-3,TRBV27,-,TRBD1,TGTGCCAGCAGTTCCGGGACAGGGGTGCGGGATTCCCAGGATACGCAGTATTTT,CASSSGTGVRDSQDTQYF
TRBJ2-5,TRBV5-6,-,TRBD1,TGTGCCAGCAGCCGACAGGGTTCGGAGACCCAGTACTTC,CASSRQGSETQYF
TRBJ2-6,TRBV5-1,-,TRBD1,TGCGCCAGCAGCGCCCGACAGGGTGGGGGAAGTTCTGGGGCCAACGTCCTGACTTTC,CASSARQGGGSSGANVLTF
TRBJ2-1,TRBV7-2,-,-,TGTGCCAGCAGCGTTACTATAATTGAGCAGTTCTTC,CASSVTIIEQFF
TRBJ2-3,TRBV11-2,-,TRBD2,TGTGCCAGCAGCTTGTCGGGGGGATCGGTCACAGATACGCAGTATTTT,CASSLSGGSVTDTQYF
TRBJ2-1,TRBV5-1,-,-,TGCGCCAGCAGCTTGGCCTGGGGGGAAGGTGAGCAGTTCTTC,CASSLAWGEGEQFF
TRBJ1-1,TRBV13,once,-,TGTGCCAGCAGCTTAGGAGGGGGGGCCGTGACTGAAGCTTTCTTT,CASSLGGGAVTEAFF
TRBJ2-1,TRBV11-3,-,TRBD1,TGTGCCAGCAGCTTCTCCGGGACAGGGGAGGGCAATGAGCAGTTCTTC,CASSFSGTGEGNEQFF
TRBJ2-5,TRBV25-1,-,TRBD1,TGTGCCAGCAGTACAACCCAGGACAGGGAAGAGACCCAGTACTTC,CASSTTQDREETQYF
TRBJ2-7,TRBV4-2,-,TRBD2,TGTGCCAGCAGCCAAGAAGGACTAGCGGGCAGTTACTCCTACGAGCAGTACTTC,CASSQEGLAGSYSYEQYF
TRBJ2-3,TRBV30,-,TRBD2,TGTGCCTGGAGTCGCCTGAGAACTAGCGGGACGCGAGATACGCAGTATTTT,CAWSRLRTSGTRDTQYF
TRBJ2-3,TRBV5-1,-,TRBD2,TGCGCCAGCAGCTTGGCGGTGGGAGGGCCGTCAGATACGCAGTATTTT,CASSLAVGGPSDTQYF
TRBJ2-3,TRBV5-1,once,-,TGCGCCAGCAGCAGCGGACGGGACACAGATACGCAGTATTTT,CASSSGRDTDTQYF
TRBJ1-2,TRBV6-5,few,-,TGTGCCAGCAGTCCGAGGAGCTATGGCTACACCTTC,CASSPRSYGYTF
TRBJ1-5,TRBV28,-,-,TGTGCCAGCAGTCCCCGACAGAGAGACCAGCCCCAGCATTTT,CASSPRQRDQPQHF
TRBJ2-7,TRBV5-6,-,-,TGTGCCAGCAGCTTGGCCCCGGGGAACTCCTACGAGCAGTACTTC,CASSLAPGNSYEQYF
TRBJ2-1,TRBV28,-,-,TGTGCCAGCAGGAACGGGTTGGGCGGGTACAATGAGCAGTTCTTC,CASRNGLGGYNEQFF
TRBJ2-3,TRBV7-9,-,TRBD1,TGTGCCAGCAGCTTTGCCCTCCGGGACAGGGCTGGAGATACGCAGTATTTT,CASSFALRDRAGDTQYF
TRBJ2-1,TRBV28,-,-,TGTGCCAGCAGGACAGCCCTGGAGCAGTTCTTC,CASRTALEQFF